This T cell receptor beta chain was obtained from a study of beta chain features in type 1 diabetes. The study's findings and limits: Type 1 diabetes patients had moderately but significantly shorter TCRB CDR3s in all four CD4+ subsets. Sequencing from cDNA could over-represent high-TCR-expressing cells. Naive, central memory and regulatory TCRB repertoires appeared more similar among patients than healthy donors.

About this clone itself: Its antigen is currently unknown.

Reverse transcribing all isolated RNA meant expressed TCRB transcripts were sequenced. The protocol was immunoSEQ multiplex PCR, while the TCRdb copy is restricted to in-frame clones and leaves out a portion. Counted here are around 500,000 clones, over 10% occurring once; the ten biggest clones make up 0.046%. From germline, CDR1 is SGDLS and CDR2 YYNGEE. This CDR3 is 15 amino acids long. Trimming cost V 0 bases and J 6 bases, with 16 bases left between them. The material sequenced was naive CD4+ T cells from blood. The origin of this receptor is a woman under 30 in good health. The rearrangement uses TRBV9 and TRBJ2-7, with D uncertain. CDR3 region: CASSVDPLASTEQYF. Here the CDR3 DNA reads TGTGCCAGCAGCGTAGATCCTTTGGCCAGCACCGAGCAGTACTTC.